A single sample is the source of the 15 T cell receptor beta chains below, sequenced in a study of CXCR3-negative and CXCR3-positive naive CD8 T cells. It was by 5' RACE with UMI labels that the TRB cDNA libraries were prepared. TCRdb derives one entry per CDR3 protein from the 5' RACE reads, leaving out DNA. This sample carries roughly 29,000 distinct CDR3 sequences, with roughly 10% going to the ten biggest clones. Specimen: memory CD8+ T cells from blood. The receptors were sampled from a human donor in good health. Some clones in this sample may be carry-over from other donors' samples.

The CDR3 spells CASSLSHPSNQPQHF. The V gene is TRBV27, the J gene TRBJ1-5. This CDR3 comprises 15 residues. The germline CDR1 and CDR2 sequences are MNHEY and SMNVEV (reference sequence).

The chain carries TRBV15 and TRBJ1-1; with no DNA, the TCRdb D assignment of TRBD1 cannot be verified. Per the germline V gene, CDR1 is LNHNV and CDR2 is YYDKDF (reference sequence). CDR3 length: 16 residues. CDR3 region: CATSRDGWTEYTEAFF.

The V gene is TRBV20-1, the J gene TRBJ2-1; without DNA, the TCRdb call of TRBD1 cannot be checked. CDR1 and CDR2 (germline): DFQATT, SNEGSKA (reference sequence). This CDR3 contains 15 residues. CDR3 residues: CSARGDRESYNEQFF.

V and J are TRBV7-6 and TRBJ2-3; the TRBD2 assignment by TCRdb is unverifiable without DNA. This CDR3 contains 21 residues. Germline CDR1 reads SGHVS; CDR2 reads FNYEAQ. This CDR3 reads CASSLAPGLAGGMKHTDTQYF. Full variable domain (remainder filled in from reference TRBV7-6 and TRBJ2-3): GAGVSQSPRYKVTKRGQDVALRCDPISGHVSLYWYRQALGQGPEFLTYFNYEAQQDKSGLPNDRFSAERPEGSISTLTIQRTEQRDSAMYRCASSLAPGLAGGMKHTDTQYFGPGTRLTVL.

The genes are TRBV6-5 and TRBJ2-1; TCRdb proposes TRBD1, but this gene call is untestable without DNA. Germline-derived CDR1 and CDR2 are MNHEY and SVGAGI. The CDR3 runs 14 residues. The CDR3 sequence: CASSYGTGRDEQFF.

V is TRBV5-6 and J is TRBJ2-7; lacking DNA, the TRBD2 call made by TCRdb goes unchecked. The CDR3 covers 14 residues. Germline loops: CDR1 SGHDT, CDR2 YYEEEE. The CDR3 spells CASSRAVEGYEQYF.

V and J are TRBV29-1 and TRBJ2-7; TCRdb's D gene call, TRBD1, goes unchecked for lack of DNA. This CDR3 is built from 13 residues. Germline V lookup: CDR1 SQVTM, CDR2 ANQGSEA. CDR3 protein: CSVRTGENYEQYF.

This chain's CDR3 is CASSGTSYNEQFF. V is TRBV12-3 or TRBV12-4 and J is TRBJ2-1; absent DNA, TCRdb's TRBD2 call cannot be checked. The CDR3 is made up of 13 amino acids.

The V gene is TRBV5-5, the J gene TRBJ2-7; TCRdb proposes TRBD1, but this gene call is untestable without DNA. There are 15 residues in the CDR3. Per germline, CDR1 SGHKS and CDR2 YYEKEE (reference sequence). CDR3 sequence: CASSLQGASSYEQYF.

The chain recombines TRBV9 with TRBJ2-7; the TCRdb call, TRBD1, lacks DNA for checking. Germline V gene data show CDR1 as SGDLS and CDR2 as YYNGEE. The CDR3 consists of 19 residues. The chain's CDR3 is CASSPSPSGTPTSSYEQYF.

The gene calls are TRBV28 and TRBJ2-7. Germline CDR1 is MDHEN and CDR2 is SYDVKM. The CDR3 spans 14 residues. The CDR3 loop is CASSFPARPYEQYF. Full variable domain (rest looked up from reference TRBV28 and TRBJ2-7): DVKVTQSSRYLVKRTGEKVFLECVQDMDHENMFWYRQDPGLGLRLIYFSYDVKMKEKGDIPEGYSVSREKKERFSLILESASTNQTSMYLCASSFPARPYEQYFGPGTRLTVT.

This chain connects TRBV7-8 to TRBJ2-5; no DNA is available, so the TRBD2 call from TCRdb remains unchecked. There are 17 residues in the CDR3. Germline loops: CDR1 SGHVS, CDR2 FQNEAQ. The chain's CDR3 is CASSEGSGALIRDTQYF.

The chain employs TRBV27 and TRBJ2-3; TCRdb gives TRBD1 as the D gene, but with no DNA this cannot be confirmed. Germline CDR1 reads MNHEY; CDR2 reads SMNVEV (reference sequence). CDR3 length equals 14 residues. The chain's CDR3 is CASSSGLATDTQYF.

The chain combines TRBV18 with TRBJ1-1. Germline CDR1 is KGHSH and CDR2 is LQKENI. The CDR3 extends over 18 amino acids. The CDR3 spells CASSPSTSPKSLNTEAFF.

The rearrangement joins TRBV7-8 to TRBJ2-1; TCRdb's assignment of TRBD1 cannot be checked, as there is no DNA. Germline V gene sequence: CDR1 SGHVS, CDR2 FQNEAQ. The CDR3 has 15 residues. The CDR3 loop reads CASSTRQGFYNEQFF.